This T cell receptor (beta chain) is from a study of T-cell reconstitution after alpha-beta-depleted transplantation in children. Study-wide results and caveats: Where some patients showed high TCRbeta diversity at day 60, it came from recipient T cells and thymic progenitors that had survived. Several hundred expanded graft clones reportedly gave rise to the alpha-beta T cells present about two months after transplant. T-cell counts and diversity were attributed mostly to newly produced T cells one year after transplant.

This clonotype was counted between two and nine times. As yet, its antigen is unknown. As it was prepared, the TCRbeta library received unique molecular identifiers. TCRdb recomputed calls from the PCR reads with MiXCR, one row per CDR3 protein. The sample comprises 140,000 or so distinct CDR3 sequences, 8.8% of which are singletons, and approximately 18% rests with the top ten. From germline, CDR1 is MNHNS and CDR2 SASEGT. The germline V and J ends were trimmed by 5 bases and 4 bases, with 12 bases remaining between them. The CDR3 is 14 residues long. The chain recombines TRBV6-1 with TRBJ1-5; perhaps TRBD1 as D (5 bases). The receptor's source is a female patient aged 2-9 years who had a stem cell transplant for congenital amegakaryocytic thrombocytopenia, so the T cells may come from the graft donor. The sample consisted of PBMCs, mostly from graft donor cells, taken 180 days after TCRalphabeta/CD19-depleted stem cell transplant. The CDR3, as DNA: TGTGCCAGCAGTAGAAGACAGACAAATCAGCCCCAGCATTTT. Translated, it gives CASSRRQTNQPQHF.